One sample yielded the 25 T cell receptor beta chains listed below, sequenced in a study of cytomegalovirus exposure and HLA in healthy donors. With 60 Vbeta and 13 Jbeta primers, the PCR was carried out. Using immunoSEQ multiplex PCR, the repertoire was profiled, and TCRdb retains in-frame clones only, with some absent. This sample yields around 110,000 clones, of which 70% to 80% are seen a single time; 2.5% to 3% belongs to the top ten. Sequences were obtained from PBMCs. The receptors were gathered from a woman under 30 in good health and CMV-seropositive.

The CDR3 DNA reads as TGTGCCATCAGATATCTAGCGGGCTACAATGAGCAGTTCTTC. Residues: CAIRYLAGYNEQFF. The chain is built from TRBV10-3 and TRBJ2-1; 8 bases agree with TRBD2. V lost 6 bases to trimming and J lost 3 bases; unmatched junction nucleotides: 4. The CDR3 length is 14 residues. Germline CDR1 is ENHRY and CDR2 is SYGVKD.

This clone was found once. The chain couples TRBV7-2 to TRBJ2-3, with TRBD2 matching over 10 bases. Trimming took 0 bases from V and 0 from J; bases not matched to a gene: 3. Germline V gene data show CDR1 as SGHTA and CDR2 as FQGNSA. The CDR3 spans 17 residues. The CDR3 DNA follows: TGTGCCAGCAGCTTAGCGAGGGGACTAGCGAGCACAGATACGCAGTATTTT. Translation gives CASSLARGLASTDTQYF.

The chain links TRBV7-8 to TRBJ2-7; D is perhaps TRBD1 (6 bases). CDR1 is SGHVS and CDR2 is FQNEAQ in the germline V gene. The V end lost 4 bases, the J end lost 3 bases, and 10 bases lay between the germline ends. This CDR3 has 13 amino acids. The CDR3 nucleotides are TGTGCCAGCAGCTCGAACAGGGACTACGAGCAGTACTTC. As protein: CASSSNRDYEQYF.

In regard to this clone: At one end, the junction sequence differs from germline, possibly due to a read error. V and J are TRBV6-5 and TRBJ2-1; D remains ambiguous. The CDR3 is 11 amino acids. Germline V lookup: CDR1 MNHEY, CDR2 SVGAGI. For the CDR3, the DNA is TGTGCCAGCAGGTACTACAATGAGCAGTTCTTC. This encodes CASRYYNEQFF.

The J gene is TRBJ2-7, the V gene TRBV28, with TRBD2 matching over 12 bases. The CDR3 sequence is 18 residues long. Germline CDR1 reads MDHEN; CDR2 reads SYDVKM. J lost 0 bases, V lost 8 bases, and 14 bases had no gene match. The CDR3 DNA reads TGTGCCAGCTGGGGGTCGGGGCTAGCGGGAGGGAGCTCCTACGAGCAGTACTTC. This sequence encodes CASWGSGLAGGSSYEQYF. The full variable domain, in which reference TRBV28 and TRBJ2-7 provide the parts outside the CDR3, is DVKVTQSSRYLVKRTGEKVFLECVQDMDHENMFWYRQDPGLGLRLIYFSYDVKMKEKGDIPEGYSVSREKKERFSLILESASTNQTSMYLCASWGSGLAGGSSYEQYFGPGTRLTVT.

This clone occurred a few times. This chain links TRBV7-2 with TRBJ2-2; 10 bases are a match to TRBD2. In germline, CDR1 is SGHTA, CDR2 FQGNSA. J gave up 5 bases and V 4 bases, and 4 bases lay outside the gene matches. This CDR3 is built from 15 residues. Here the CDR3 DNA reads TGTGCCAGCAGCTCAGCGGGGGGGTTAACCGGGGAGCTGTTTTTT. This translates into CASSSAGGLTGELFF.

The table lists this clone with a few counts. The chain uses TRBV29-1 and TRBJ1-1; possible D gene TRBD1, 5 bases. Germline values: CDR1 SQVTM, CDR2 ANQGSEA. The ends were cut back, 7 bases at V and 1 base at J, with 7 bases in the middle. The CDR3 spans 11 residues. The CDR3 sequence: CSAQENTEAFF. CDR3 nucleotide sequence: TGCAGCGCACAGGAGAACACTGAAGCTTTCTTT. Full variable domain (outside the CDR3, taken from reference TRBV29-1 and TRBJ1-1): SAVISQKPSRDICQRGTSLTIQCQVDSQVTMMFWYRQQPGQSLTLIATANQGSEATYESGFVIDKFPISRPNLTFSTLTVSNMSPEDSSIYLCSAQENTEAFFGQGTRLTVV.

V usage is TRBV10-1 and J usage is TRBJ2-7; 8 positions agree with TRBD1. The ends lost 6 bases at V and 3 bases at J; junction bases unmatched: 13. The CDR3 consists of 16 residues. Germline V gene data show CDR1 as WNHNN and CDR2 as SYGVQD (reference sequence). CDR3 bases: TGCGCCAGCAGCGGAAACGGGGCAGGGGGCGGCTACGAGCAGTACTTC. As protein: CASSGNGAGGGYEQYF.

The sample holds one count of this clone. V and J are TRBV15 and TRBJ1-2; 8 positions match TRBD1. Germline V CDR1 and CDR2: LNHNV, YYDKDF (reference sequence). V gave up 5 bases and J gave up 8 bases; unmatched junction bases: 16. The CDR3 runs 16 residues. CDR3 bases: TGTGCCACCAGCGGTTGGGACAGGCCGCTACCGGAGGGCTACACCTTC. Protein product: CATSGWDRPLPEGYTF.

This chain uses TRBV28 with TRBJ1-4; D may be TRBD1 (5 bases). V was cut by 5 bases and J by 5 bases, with 12 bases left in between. CDR1 and CDR2 from the germline V gene are MDHEN and SYDVKM. This CDR3 has 14 residues. CDR3: CASSTRQLNEKLFF. As DNA, the CDR3 is TGTGCCAGCAGTACCCGACAGTTGAATGAAAAACTGTTTTTT.

The chain links TRBV28 to TRBJ1-3; D remains unclear. The CDR3 is 13 amino acids. V shed 7 bases and J shed 3 bases, with 10 bases lying between them. Per the germline V gene, CDR1 is MDHEN and CDR2 is SYDVKM. The CDR3 reads CASTLVGGNTIYF. CDR3 bases: TGTGCCAGCACCTTGGTCGGTGGAAACACCATATATTTT.

This sequence joins TRBV5-1 and TRBJ1-2, with D perhaps matching TRBD1 (6 bases). Trimming took 3 bases from V and 5 from J, leaving 17 bases between them. CDR1 is SGHRS, CDR2 YFSETQ, per germline. The CDR3 is 15 amino acids. The chain's CDR3 is CASSWSRTAVYGYTF. CDR3 nucleotides: TGCGCCAGCAGCTGGTCCCGGACAGCGGTTTATGGCTACACCTTC.

This chain joins TRBV27 and TRBJ1-5, with 9 bases that match TRBD1. Unmatched junction bases numbered 6, after V lost 3 bases and J lost 3 bases. Germline V lookup: CDR1 MNHEY, CDR2 SMNVEV (reference sequence). The CDR3 loop spans 16 amino acids. The DNA for the CDR3 is TGTGCCAGCAGTTTTGGTAGACAGGGGGACAATCAGCCCCAGCATTTT. Encoded protein: CASSFGRQGDNQPQHF.

CDR3 sequence: CASSREPGQDTQYF. DNA of the CDR3: TGTGCCAGCAGCCGAGAACCCGGACAAGATACGCAGTATTTT. The chain recombines TRBV4-2 with TRBJ2-3; possibly TRBD1 for D (5 bases). Germline V CDR1 and CDR2: LGHNA, YNFKEQ. Deletions cut 4 bases from V and 5 bases from J, with 13 bases between. This CDR3 is 14 amino acids long.

This chain links TRBV5-6 with TRBJ2-5; a weak D match, TRBD2 (7 bases). The CDR3 is made up of 16 amino acids. In germline, CDR1 is SGHDT, CDR2 YYEEEE. Deletions cut 6 bases from V and 4 bases from J, with 22 bases between. The CDR3 reads CASNSPGAGDGETQYF. In nucleotides, the CDR3 is TGTGCCAGCAACTCCCCGGGGGCGGGAGATGGAGAGACCCAGTACTTC.

This chain connects TRBV18 to TRBJ1-1; 8 nucleotides agree with TRBD1. J was trimmed by 0 bases and V by 2 bases; bases with no gene match: 5. This CDR3 has 16 residues. Germline V gene lookup returns CDR1 KGHSH and CDR2 LQKENI. CDR3 coding DNA: TGTGCCAGCTCACCAGACAGGGGACACATGAACACTGAAGCTTTCTTT. This encodes CASSPDRGHMNTEAFF. Using reference TRBV18 and TRBJ1-1 for the parts outside the CDR3, the full variable domain is NAGVMQNPRHLVRRRGQEARLRCSPMKGHSHVYWYRQLPEEGLKFMVYLQKENIIDESGMPKERFSAEFPKEGPSILRIQQVVRGDSAAYFCASSPDRGHMNTEAFFGQGTRLTVV.

The CDR3, as DNA: TGTGCCAGCAGCTTAGGACAGCTGGTTATCACTGAAGCTTTCTTT. This encodes CASSLGQLVITEAFF. The chain carries TRBV5-6 and TRBJ1-1, with D perhaps matching TRBD1 (6 bases). Germline values: CDR1 SGHDT, CDR2 YYEEEE. The CDR3 extends over 15 amino acids. The V end was cut by 2 bases, the J end by 4 bases, with 15 bases between. The full variable domain, in which reference TRBV5-6 and TRBJ1-1 provide the parts outside the CDR3, is DAGVTQSPTHLIKTRGQQVTLRCSPKSGHDTVSWYQQALGQGPQFIFQYYEEEERQRGNFPDRFSGHQFPNYSSELNVNALLLGDSALYLCASSLGQLVITEAFFGQGTRLTVV.

Comment on this clone: An end of the junction does not agree with germline; a read error may underlie this. The chain couples TRBV5-1 to TRBJ2-2; D is possibly TRBD2 (5 bases). CDR3 length: 18 residues. Germline V gives CDR1 SGHRS, CDR2 YFSETQ. Here the CDR3 DNA reads TGCGCCACCAGCTTGTCTCCCGTAACCGGGACGAACACCGGGGAGCTGTTTTTT. Translated: CATSLSPVTGTNTGELFF.

V is TRBV12-5 and J is TRBJ1-2, with 9 nucleotides matching TRBD1. Germline-derived CDR1 and CDR2 are LGHNT and FRNRAP. The CDR3 covers 17 residues. V trimming: 6 bases; J trimming: 3 bases; junction bases outside the gene matches: 14. The CDR3 coding sequence is TGTGCTAGTGGCCGCGGGTCCGGGACAGGGCCTCACTATGGCTACACCTTC. It translates to CASGRGSGTGPHYGYTF.

This clone occurred a few times. The V and J genes are TRBV10-3 and TRBJ1-3; D remains unclear. V was shortened by 4 bases and J by 7 bases, with 11 bases between the two germline ends. CDR3 length: 13 amino acids. In germline, CDR1 is ENHRY, CDR2 SYGVKD. For the CDR3, the DNA is TGTGCCATCAGTGCGAGGGAGGCGAACACCATATATTTT. Residues: CAISAREANTIYF.

The rearrangement links TRBV30 to TRBJ1-3; no clear D. V lost 1 base and J lost 8, with 18 bases in between. The CDR3 runs to 15 residues. Germline V gives CDR1 GTSNPN, CDR2 SVGIG (reference sequence). DNA of the CDR3: TGTGCCTGGAGTGCTGGACTGTCTAGCCGTGACACCATATATTTT. Protein product: CAWSAGLSSRDTIYF.

The V and J genes are TRBV10-3 and TRBJ2-2; a possible D gene is TRBD1 (5 bases). The CDR3 length is 14 residues. The V and J ends lost 6 bases and 1 base respectively, with 9 bases between them. Germline CDR1 is ENHRY and CDR2 is SYGVKD. The CDR3 spells CAISSTVNTGELFF. The CDR3 coding sequence is TGTGCCATCAGCTCGACAGTGAACACCGGGGAGCTGTTTTTT.

The V and J genes are TRBV9 and TRBJ2-5; TRBD1 matches at 12 bases. Germline CDR1 and CDR2: SGDLS and YYNGEE. The CDR3 runs to 15 residues. Germline trimming cut 4 bases from V and 5 bases from J; bases unmatched to any gene: 6. CDR3 coding DNA: TGTGCCAGCAGCACAGGGACAGGGGGCTTCGAGACCCAGTACTTC. Translation gives CASSTGTGGFETQYF.

This clone has only a few counts. The V call is TRBV7-6, the J call TRBJ2-5, with a possible D match to TRBD2 (6 bases). From germline, CDR1 is SGHVS and CDR2 FNYEAQ. The V gene lost 5 bases and the J gene lost 5 bases, with 9 bases spanning the gap. This CDR3 comprises 12 residues. CDR3: CASSPREETQYF. For the CDR3, the DNA is TGTGCCAGCAGCCCTCGGGAGGAGACCCAGTACTTC.

This chain links TRBV9 with TRBJ1-2, with D hard to call. CDR3 length equals 18 residues. CDR1 SGDLS and CDR2 YYNGEE come from the germline V gene. Trimming removed 3 bases from V and 3 bases from J, with 24 bases in between. The DNA for the CDR3 is TGTGCCAGCAGCGCACACAAGGACGGAGGACTGAGGTACTATGGCTACACCTTC. This translates into CASSAHKDGGLRYYGYTF.